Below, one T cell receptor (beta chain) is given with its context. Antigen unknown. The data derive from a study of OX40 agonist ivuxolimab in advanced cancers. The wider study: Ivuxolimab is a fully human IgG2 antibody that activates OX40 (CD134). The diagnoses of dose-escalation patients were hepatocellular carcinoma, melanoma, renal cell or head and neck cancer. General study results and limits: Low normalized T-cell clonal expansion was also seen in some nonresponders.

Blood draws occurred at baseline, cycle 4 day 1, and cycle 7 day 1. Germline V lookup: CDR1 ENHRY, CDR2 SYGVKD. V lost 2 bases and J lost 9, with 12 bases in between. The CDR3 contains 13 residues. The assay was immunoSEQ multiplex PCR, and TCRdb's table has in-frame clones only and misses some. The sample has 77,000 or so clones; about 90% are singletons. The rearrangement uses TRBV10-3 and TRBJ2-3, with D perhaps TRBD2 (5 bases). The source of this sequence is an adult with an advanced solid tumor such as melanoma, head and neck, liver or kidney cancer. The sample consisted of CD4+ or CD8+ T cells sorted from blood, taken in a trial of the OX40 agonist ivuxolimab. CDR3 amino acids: CAISEIDEGTQYF. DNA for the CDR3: TGTGCCATCAGTGAGATTGACGAGGGCACGCAGTATTTT.